This TCR beta chain was sequenced for a study of a mutant IDH1 vaccine in newly diagnosed glioma. Background on the study: Of the patients given treatment, roughly 60% were male and about 40% were female, and a mean age of roughly 40 years was recorded. Patients previously underwent radiotherapy, temozolomide, or both, and most underwent both.

Stated time point: baseline, week 1 (first vaccination visit). Treatment here: pre-vaccination baseline after standard-of-care therapy. There were new WHO grade 3 or 4 astrocytomas in the donors, and these were IDH1-mutant and ATRX-lost. The assay was immunoSEQ multiplex PCR, and TCRdb's table has in-frame clones only and misses some. The data contain around 63,000 clones, more than 90% of them singletons. The TCR was taken from a man aged 50 to 60 with glioma. The input for sequencing was PBMCs, taken from a glioma patient treated with radiotherapy, temozolomide or both.

As DNA, the CDR3 is TGTGCCAGCAGCTTAGTGTCGTCGAAGGCCACAGATACGCAGTATTTT. It specifies CASSLVSSKATDTQYF. The gene calls are TRBV7-8 and TRBJ2-3, with no clear D. The CDR3 length is 16 residues. Germline lookup yields CDR1 SGHVS and CDR2 FQNEAQ. The V gene lost 1 base and the J gene lost 2 bases, with 13 bases spanning the gap.